This TCR beta chain emerged from a study of T cell responses to AZD1222 COVID-19 vaccine. The CDR3 covers 15 residues. The germline gives CDR1 MNHEY, CDR2 SVGEGT. Trimming took 2 bases from V and 2 from J, leaving 10 bases between them. Study findings and constraints: Spike-specific TCR depth and breadth grew after two AZD1222 doses.

Profiling relied on immunoSEQ multiplex PCR, and the TCRdb table lists in-frame clones only, not all of them. The sample lists about 180,000 clones; 94% were seen once. This clone has more than one count but fewer than ten. The antigen is undetermined. The sequence came from an adult who received the AZD1222 COVID-19 vaccine. The sample was peripheral blood, taken 28 days after the second AZD1222 dose. V is TRBV6-2 or TRBV6-3 and J is TRBJ2-1; D tentatively fits TRBD1 or TRBD2 (5 bases each). The CDR3 DNA reads as TGTGCCAGCAGTTACGAGGTGGGGGCCTACAATGAGCAGTTCTTC. Translating it yields CASSYEVGAYNEQFF.